Below are 27 T cell receptor beta chains sequenced from a single sample in a study of blood T cells in healthy people across ages. Next came a second PCR, run for roughly 7 to 12 cycles, which used a sample-barcoded 5' primer along with a J-beta primer mix. TCRdb fed the 5' RACE reads into MiXCR, producing one record per CDR3 protein. The repertoire includes under 2,000,000 distinct CDR3 sequences, about 49% of them detected once, and approximately 2.1% sits in the top ten. Specimen: blood. The receptor source for this set is a woman between 40 and 55 years old in good health.

J is TRBJ2-1 and V is TRBV28; D might be TRBD1 or TRBD2, each matching 6 bases. The CDR3 loop spans 15 amino acids. V shed 7 bases and J shed 4 bases, with 17 bases lying between them. Germline V gene lookup returns CDR1 MDHEN and CDR2 SYDVKM. The CDR3: CASTSTGGPYNEQFF. CDR3 DNA: TGTGCCAGCACCTCGACAGGAGGGCCTTACAATGAGCAGTTCTTC.

The V and J genes are TRBV7-2 and TRBJ2-1; 13 nucleotides agree with TRBD2. The germline V gene has CDR1 SGHTA and CDR2 FQGNSA. This CDR3 is 16 amino acids long. The V gene end was trimmed by 4 bases and the J gene end by 13 bases; junction bases not matched to a gene: 13. CDR3: CASSSRTSGGGLRQFF. The CDR3 DNA follows: TGTGCCAGCAGCTCCAGGACTAGCGGGGGCGGGCTGAGACAGTTCTTC.

This clonotype has only a few counts. In DNA, the CDR3 is TGTGCCAGCAGTTTACAAGGAAAACCCTACGAGCAGTACTTC. It yields the protein CASSLQGKPYEQYF. The chain recombines TRBV12-3 or TRBV12-4 with TRBJ2-7; D is ambiguous. The CDR3 sequence is 14 residues long. V was pared by 2 bases and J by 2 bases, with 10 bases between.

The gene calls are TRBV27 and TRBJ2-7; possible D gene TRBD1, 7 bases. Trimming removed 0 bases from V and 0 bases from J, with 12 bases in between. Germline CDR1 is MNHEY and CDR2 is SMNVEV (reference sequence). The CDR3 is 16 amino acids. CDR3 DNA: TGTGCCAGCAGTTTATCGGGGGGACAGATCTCCTACGAGCAGTACTTC. Translated: CASSLSGGQISYEQYF.

The chain uses TRBV5-1 and TRBJ2-3; 9 bases agree with TRBD2. CDR3 size: 17 residues. With 4 bases clipped from V and 0 bases from J, the junction kept 9 bases outside the gene matches. The germline CDR1 and CDR2 sequences are SGHRS and YFSETQ. The CDR3: CASSQRQAGGSTDTQYF. For the CDR3, the DNA is TGCGCCAGCAGCCAGAGGCAAGCGGGGGGTAGCACAGATACGCAGTATTTT.

The V call is TRBV28, the J call TRBJ2-5; D gene uncertain. V shed 10 bases and J shed 2 bases, with 17 bases lying between them. There are 14 residues in the CDR3. CDR1 is MDHEN and CDR2 is SYDVKM in the germline V gene. DNA of the CDR3: TGTGCCACCAAGATACCGGACGGACAAGAGACCCAGTACTTC. Protein: CATKIPDGQETQYF.

This clonotype was counted only a few times. In nucleotides, the CDR3 is TGTGCCAGCAAGCCCCCTGGCACAGATACGCAGTATTTT. This encodes CASKPPGTDTQYF. The rearrangement joins TRBV2 to TRBJ2-3; no clear D gene. With 7 bases removed from V and 1 base from J, the gap between germline ends came to 9 bases. The CDR3 contains 13 residues. Germline V CDR1 and CDR2: SNHLY, FYNNEI.

The chain links TRBV5-1 to TRBJ1-2, with a weak D call TRBD1 (6 bases). The CDR3 sequence is 17 residues long. V was clipped by 0 bases and J by 2 bases, with 17 bases between them. Per germline, CDR1 SGHRS and CDR2 YFSETQ. The CDR3 here is CASSLAGVQQLNYGYTF. CDR3 coding DNA: TGCGCCAGCAGCTTGGCAGGGGTTCAGCAGCTGAACTATGGCTACACCTTC.

In its sample, this clonotype was seen once. The CDR3 coding sequence is TGTGCCAGCAGTTACCCCGGGACTTCCTGGCATGAGCAGTTCTTC. Its translation is CASSYPGTSWHEQFF. The chain links TRBV6-2 or TRBV6-3 to TRBJ2-1; D is perhaps TRBD2 (6 bases). V lost 2 bases, J lost 8 bases, and 16 bases lay in between. The CDR3 is made up of 15 amino acids. The V gene's germline CDR1 is MNHEY and CDR2 SVGEGT.

This clonotype was seen only a few times. This chain uses TRBV15 with TRBJ2-3; TRBD2 is a possible D gene (7 bases). V shed 3 bases and J shed 4 bases, with 14 bases lying between them. Germline CDR1 and CDR2: LNHNV and YYDKDF (reference sequence). This CDR3 has 15 residues. CDR3 bases: TGTGCCACCAGCAGCGGAGGGGGGGCCTCAGATACGCAGTATTTT. Its protein is CATSSGGGASDTQYF.

Only a few counts were recorded for this clonotype. The V gene is TRBV10-3, the J gene TRBJ2-5, with TRBD1 matching 8 bases. Per the germline V gene, CDR1 is ENHRY and CDR2 is SYGVKD. V was clipped by 8 bases and J by 5 bases; unmatched bases: 4. The CDR3 loop spans 12 amino acids. CDR3 amino acids: CAIGQGVETQYF. CDR3 nucleotides: TGTGCCATCGGACAGGGAGTCGAGACCCAGTACTTC.

This clonotype was found a few times. The chain uses TRBV6-2 or TRBV6-3 and TRBJ2-1, with a possible D match to TRBD2 (6 bases). Germline CDR1 reads MNHEY; CDR2 reads SVGEGT. This CDR3 has 15 residues. Deletions cut 2 bases from V and 12 bases from J, with 20 bases between. This CDR3 is CASSYGGTVPSGQFF. The CDR3 nucleotides are TGTGCCAGCAGTTACGGGGGGACGGTCCCCTCAGGGCAGTTCTTC.

Comment on this clonotype: Possible read error: a much larger clone is one base away. V is TRBV7-9 and J is TRBJ2-7, with D unclear. Germline lookup yields CDR1 SEHNR and CDR2 FQNEAQ (reference sequence). Deletions cut 5 bases from V and 6 bases from J, with 8 bases between. The CDR3 contains 11 residues. In DNA, the CDR3 is TGTGCCAGCAGCCCCGCCTCCGAGCAGTACTTC. This encodes CASSPASEQYF.

This rearrangement joins TRBV3-1 to TRBJ1-2; no clear D gene. V was shortened by 6 bases and J by 3 bases, with 8 bases between the two germline ends. The CDR3 sequence is 12 residues long. Per germline, CDR1 LGHDT and CDR2 YNNKEL (reference sequence). The CDR3 loop is CASRQTDYGYTF. The CDR3 nucleotides read TGTGCCAGCAGACAAACAGACTATGGCTACACCTTC.

This chain uses TRBV7-2 with TRBJ1-1; possible D gene TRBD1, 5 bases. Germline-derived CDR1 and CDR2 are SGHTA and FQGNSA. This CDR3 has 15 residues. The germline V and J ends were trimmed by 5 bases and 1 base, with 14 bases remaining between them. CDR3 nucleotide sequence: TGTGCCAGCAGCCCTCCAGGGCGCGCGAACACTGAAGCTTTCTTT. It translates to CASSPPGRANTEAFF.

V is TRBV14 and J is TRBJ2-3; 8 nucleotides agree with TRBD2. CDR1 and CDR2 (germline): SGHDN, FVKESK. V gave up 3 bases and J gave up 4 bases; unmatched junction bases: 0. The CDR3 has 13 residues. DNA of the CDR3: TGTGCCAGCAGCCAGACTAGCGCAGATACGCAGTATTTT. Protein product: CASSQTSADTQYF.

This sequence joins TRBV10-3 and TRBJ1-1, with TRBD1 as a possible D gene (6 bases). Germline V gene data show CDR1 as ENHRY and CDR2 as SYGVKD. The germline V and J ends were trimmed by 11 bases and 1 base, with 14 bases remaining between them. This CDR3 region has 13 residues. CDR3 DNA: TGTGCCGCGAACAGGGAAACGAACACTGAAGCTTTCTTT. This gives the protein CAANRETNTEAFF.

This clonotype was detected only a few times. The rearrangement links TRBV20-1 to TRBJ2-5, with D perhaps matching TRBD2 (5 bases). Trimming pared 0 bases from V and 5 bases from J, leaving 16 bases between. Per the germline V gene, CDR1 is DFQATT and CDR2 is SNEGSKA (reference sequence). The CDR3 is made up of 15 amino acids. The CDR3 coding sequence is TGCAGTGCTAGAGATCCCCGGGCTAGCACCGAGACCCAGTACTTC. Translation: CSARDPRASTETQYF.

Remarks on this clonotype: With a much larger clone just one base away, this may be a read error. The chain uses TRBV12-3 or TRBV12-4 and TRBJ2-4; no firm D call. The end of the DNA fits TRBJ2-7 better, so the J call may be wrong. The CDR3 covers 13 residues. The CDR3 reads CASSVSVTYEQYF. CDR3 sequence (DNA): TGTGCCAGCAGTGTCTCGGTAACCTACGAGCAGTACTTC.

The rearrangement joins TRBV7-2 to TRBJ2-1; TRBD2 matches 7 bases. Germline loops: CDR1 SGHTA, CDR2 FQGNSA. The CDR3 is made up of 14 amino acids. Germline trimming cut 1 base from V and 9 bases from J; bases unmatched to any gene: 6. DNA of the CDR3: TGTGCCAGCAGCTTAGGGGGAGGGGTGGTTGAGCAGTTCTTC. Its translation: CASSLGGGVVEQFF.

This clonotype was counted a few times. The chain links TRBV10-3 to TRBJ2-1; 12 bases are shared with TRBD2. V lost 10 bases to trimming and J lost 9 bases; unmatched junction nucleotides: 7. Germline CDR1 and CDR2: ENHRY and SYGVKD. The CDR3 runs 13 residues. CDR3 coding DNA: TGTGCCACTCTAGCGGGGGGGCAAGGTGAGCAGTTCTTC. It yields the protein CATLAGGQGEQFF.

Only one count was recorded for this clonotype. This chain connects TRBV5-1 to TRBJ2-3; D might be TRBD1 (6 bases). The germline gives CDR1 SGHRS, CDR2 YFSETQ. The length of the CDR3 is 15 residues. V was trimmed by 4 bases and J by 2 bases, leaving 14 bases between them. The CDR3 region is CASSTPQGLTDTQYF. CDR3 in DNA: TGCGCCAGCAGCACCCCCCAGGGGCTCACAGATACGCAGTATTTT.

The chain combines TRBV20-1 with TRBJ1-6, with 7 bases aligning to TRBD1. Germline V gene data show CDR1 as DFQATT and CDR2 as SNEGSKA (reference sequence). V dropped 3 bases and J dropped 5; count of bases not matched to a gene: 13. The CDR3 spans 17 residues. This CDR3 reads CSARGQPFGVDNSPLHF. DNA for the CDR3: TGCAGTGCTAGGGGACAGCCTTTCGGAGTAGATAATTCACCCCTCCACTTT.

The V gene is TRBV5-1, the J gene TRBJ2-5, with 11 bases that match TRBD1. CDR1 SGHRS and CDR2 YFSETQ come from the germline V gene. This CDR3 region has 13 residues. V trimming: 7 bases; J trimming: 11 bases; junction bases outside the gene matches: 10. CDR3 in DNA: TGCGCCAGCGGGACAGGGGGAACGGGTGAGCAGTACTTC. Protein: CASGTGGTGEQYF.

The chain uses TRBV27 and TRBJ2-7; TRBD2 agrees at 13 bases. Germline CDR1 is MNHEY and CDR2 is SMNVEV (reference sequence). This CDR3 spans 18 amino acids. V was clipped by 6 bases and J by 1 base; unmatched bases: 12. CDR3 sequence reads: CASSVSGTSGVRSYEQYF. In DNA, the CDR3 is TGTGCCAGCAGCGTATCCGGGACTAGCGGGGTAAGGTCCTACGAGCAGTACTTC.

The V gene is TRBV6-5, the J gene TRBJ2-1; possibly TRBD2 for D (7 bases). Between the trimmed V and J ends, which lost 5 bases and 7 bases, there was a span of 15 bases. The CDR3 runs to 14 residues. Germline loops: CDR1 MNHEY, CDR2 SVGAGI. CDR3 sequence (DNA): TGTGCCAGCAGTGGGGGGGCAGGGTGGAATGAGCAGTTCTTC. It yields the protein CASSGGAGWNEQFF.

The chain has TRBV20-1 and TRBJ2-1; 8 bases align to TRBD1. The germline V gene has CDR1 DFQATT and CDR2 SNEGSKA (reference sequence). Trimming cost V 3 bases and J 6 bases; bases outside gene matches: 13. The length of the CDR3 is 16 residues. The CDR3 spells CSASPIDRGTGNEQFF. In DNA form, the CDR3 reads TGCAGTGCTAGTCCAATTGACAGGGGCACCGGCAATGAGCAGTTCTTC.